This T cell receptor beta chain was recovered during a study of cytomegalovirus exposure and HLA in healthy donors. About this clone itself: Antigen: not known.

General study findings and limits: The availability of immune exposure information extended only to CMV serostatus. A later analysis associated roughly 15,000 TCR beta sequences with HLA alleles at a 0.05 false discovery rate.

The PCR was carried out with 60 Vbeta primers and 13 Jbeta primers. Data came from immunoSEQ multiplex PCR; TCRdb stores just in-frame clones and leaves some out. The sample comprises 95,000 to 100,000 clones, roughly 80% of which are singletons, and around 7% rests with the top ten. Among the donors, all were healthy bone marrow donors. Unrecorded immune exposures were likely, despite nominal health at sampling. The source material was PBMCs. This TCR derives from a man aged 35 to 55 in good health and CMV-seropositive.

In DNA, the CDR3 is TGTGCCATCAGAGGATCAGGGGCGAAAGAAAAACTGTTTTTT. It codes for CAIRGSGAKEKLFF. The chain is built from TRBV10-3 and TRBJ1-4; D is perhaps TRBD1 (6 bases). Trimming took 6 bases from V and 8 from J, leaving 16 bases between them. This CDR3 has 14 amino acids. The V gene's germline CDR1 is ENHRY and CDR2 SYGVKD.